The next 4 T cell receptor beta chains were all read from a single sample in a study of cytomegalovirus exposure and HLA in healthy donors. Generated by immunoSEQ multiplex PCR, the TCRdb table keeps only in-frame clones and is missing some. The sample has about 120,000 clones, approximately 87% seen once. The sequenced material came from PBMCs. Source of these receptors: a woman between 18 and 30 years old in good health and CMV-seropositive.

In DNA, the CDR3 is TGTGCCAGTACCCCATCTTCTTCGGTCTATGGCTACACCTTC. Its translation is CASTPSSSVYGYTF. The J gene is TRBJ1-2, the V gene TRBV19; D remains ambiguous. Trimming shortened V by 7 bases and J by 4 bases, and 16 bases separated the two germline ends. Germline V CDR1 and CDR2: LNHDA, SQIVND (reference sequence). The length of the CDR3 is 14 residues.

The V call is TRBV5-4, the J call TRBJ1-6; D gene unclear. CDR3 size: 13 residues. The V gene lost 5 bases and the J gene lost 5 bases, with 8 bases spanning the gap. Germline lookup yields CDR1 SGHNT and CDR2 YYREEE (reference sequence). CDR3 DNA: TGTGCCAGCAGGGCAAGCGATAATTCACCCCTCCACTTT. Translation gives CASRASDNSPLHF.

J is TRBJ1-2 and V is TRBV11-2, with D perhaps TRBD1 (6 bases). V was clipped by 4 bases and J by 0 bases, with 15 bases between them. Germline-derived CDR1 and CDR2 are SGHAT and FQNNGV. The CDR3 totals 16 residues. The CDR3 bases are TGTGCCAGCAGCTCCGTGATCAGGGGAGCTAACTATGGCTACACCTTC. Amino acid sequence: CASSSVIRGANYGYTF.

This clone has just a few counts. The CDR3 DNA is TGTGCCACCAGCACTCCTACACAGGGATATGGCTACACCTTC. Amino acid sequence: CATSTPTQGYGYTF. The chain has TRBV15 and TRBJ1-2; the D gene is possibly TRBD1 (6 bases). CDR1 is LNHNV, CDR2 YYDKDF, per germline (reference sequence). The CDR3 loop spans 14 amino acids. Trimming removed 4 bases at V and 5 bases at J, with 14 bases between.